Sequencing of this T cell receptor beta chain was carried out in a study of T cell repertoires in urothelial bladder cancer (dated 2019 in TCRdb). About the full investigation: Of the approximately 12 resected lesions, three were clinical stage cT0, three were cTa, three were cT1, and three were cT2 or greater. The study compared clonality of the TCR repertoire in bladder tumors against clonality in benign bladder inflammation. A total of eleven to twelve patients who had bladder lesions and were undergoing transurethral resection were prospectively identified. About a dozen resected bladder lesions, consisting of urothelial carcinoma (UC+) and benign (UC-) specimens, were examined. Points the paper makes about the study in general: Urothelial carcinoma specimens contained fewer T cells than benign specimens, with a median of around 6,000 versus 25,000. In carcinoma specimens a single T-cell clone made up as much as 17% of infiltrating lymphocytes, compared with around 2% in benign specimens. A median tumor infiltrating lymphocyte percentage of approximately 2% was observed in carcinoma specimens, compared with 10% to 15% in benign specimens.

V was cut back by 3 bases and J by 3 bases, leaving a gap of 14 bases between them. From a lookup of the germline V gene (reference sequence), CDR1 and CDR2 are GTSNPN and SVGIG. The CDR3, from cysteine to phenylalanine, totals 14 residues. Left in the record is the CDR3 DNA by itself, 42 bases read in frame from the first base. In regard to this clone: This clone's antigen is unknown. Base quality data are lacking; no much larger clone is found one base away.

The immunoSEQ assay was used to sequence the CDR3 region of the TCR beta chain. Regarding the original processing steps: For each specimen, the T-cell fraction, clonal dominance, and maximum TCR clone frequency were calculated. TCRdb's version of the immuneACCESS table is confined to in-frame rearrangements and falls short of the full clone set. An unresolved V gene accounts for under half of the shortfall where checked; the remainder is of unknown origin. V and J calls and clone size are given by that table; D and trimming were obtained from the DNA. The sample table lists more than 10,000 clones, 55% to 80% of them with a count of one. The ten largest clonotypes hold 8.9% of the sample. At transurethral resection, specimens of the bladder lesions were collected and then stored at -80C. From bladder specimens obtained at transurethral resection, DNA was extracted.

The sequence was obtained from a human donor with urothelial carcinoma. The sequenced sample was tumor-infiltrating cells from bladder cancer. The receptor chain draws on TRBV30 and TRBJ1-1; a weak D assignment points to TRBD1 (6 bases agree). The CDR3 has the sequence CAWSSSRGYTEAFF. The DNA sequence follows: TGTGCCTGGAGCTCTTCCAGGGGTTACACTGAAGCTTTCTTT.